The 19 T cell receptor beta chains below all came from one sample that was sequenced in a study of cytomegalovirus exposure and HLA in healthy donors. This PCR relied on a set of 60 Vbeta primers and 13 Jbeta primers. Sequencing used immunoSEQ multiplex PCR; TCRdb keeps in-frame clones, though not all of them. The sample holds around 150,000 clones; around four fifths are singletons and the top ten take almost 2.5%. Material for sequencing was PBMCs. The source of these receptors is a boy between 2 and 10 years old in good health and CMV-seronegative.

This chain connects TRBV2 to TRBJ1-2, with D perhaps matching TRBD1 (5 bases). This CDR3 contains 17 residues. The V end was cut by 3 bases, the J end by 4 bases, with 21 bases between. Germline values: CDR1 SNHLY, CDR2 FYNNEI. CDR3 protein: CASSEFGGAASSYGYTF. CDR3 in DNA: TGTGCCAGCAGTGAGTTTGGAGGGGCGGCCTCCAGCTATGGCTACACCTTC.

The chain joins TRBV4-1 to TRBJ2-5; possible D gene TRBD1, 5 bases. Germline lookup yields CDR1 MGHRA and CDR2 YSYEKL. The V end was cut by 1 base, the J end by 5 bases, with 11 bases between. The CDR3 is made up of 14 amino acids. The CDR3 DNA sequence: TGCGCCAGCAGCCAAGGCCTAGGGGCCGAGACCCAGTACTTC. Its translation is CASSQGLGAETQYF.

The V gene is TRBV28, the J gene TRBJ1-2, with D uncertain. The V gene lost 2 bases and the J gene lost 4 bases, with 11 bases spanning the gap. The germline CDR1 and CDR2 sequences are MDHEN and SYDVKM. The CDR3 extends over 14 amino acids. The CDR3 DNA is TGTGCCAGCAGTTTAGTAGGAGGGAGCTATGGCTACACCTTC. It yields the protein CASSLVGGSYGYTF.

This chain links TRBV7-9 with TRBJ2-3, with D perhaps matching TRBD2 (5 bases). Germline assignment: CDR1 SEHNR and CDR2 FQNEAQ (reference sequence). This CDR3 region has 14 residues. V lost 2 bases to trimming and J lost 2 bases, with 8 bases between them. CDR3 nucleotide sequence: TGTGCCAGCAGCTTAACGGGGTACACAGATACGCAGTATTTT. It codes for CASSLTGYTDTQYF.

The chain employs TRBV19 and TRBJ2-2, with TRBD1 identical over 8 bases. This CDR3 has 17 residues. Trimming cost V 9 bases and J 3 bases; bases outside gene matches: 15. Germline CDR1 and CDR2: LNHDA and SQIVND (reference sequence). Here the CDR3 DNA reads TGTGCCAGCTTAGTCGGTGAGAGGACAGGGTACACCGGGGAGCTGTTTTTT. It translates to CASLVGERTGYTGELFF.

The rearrangement joins TRBV6-1 to TRBJ1-6; D is undetermined. The CDR3 contains 16 residues. V shed 2 bases and J shed 8 bases, with 16 bases lying between them. Germline V gene data show CDR1 as MNHNS and CDR2 as SASEGT. The CDR3: CASSEWGLRVDSPLHF. Here the CDR3 DNA reads TGTGCCAGCAGTGAATGGGGTCTGCGGGTAGATTCACCCCTCCACTTT.

The chain carries TRBV7-2 and TRBJ1-2, with 9 bases identical to TRBD1. With 2 bases clipped from V and 5 bases from J, the junction kept 18 bases outside the gene matches. This CDR3 contains 19 residues. Germline CDR1 SGHTA, CDR2 FQGNSA. DNA of the CDR3: TGTGCCAGCAGCTTAAGGGTTGGTACAGGGGGCGATCTACGTTATGGCTACACCTTC. Amino acid sequence: CASSLRVGTGGDLRYGYTF.

The chain is built from TRBV7-9 and TRBJ2-1; TRBD2 matches 7 bases. The CDR3 runs 16 residues. Losses at the gene ends were 2 bases for V and 2 bases for J; bases not matched to a gene: 6. Germline V gene data show CDR1 as SEHNR and CDR2 as FQNEAQ (reference sequence). The CDR3 DNA reads as TGTGCCAGCAGCTTATCTACTAGCGAACCCTACAATGAGCAGTTCTTC. Translated: CASSLSTSEPYNEQFF.

This clone was counted a single time. The rearrangement links TRBV29-1 to TRBJ1-2, with D possibly matching TRBD1 (6 bases). The CDR3 is made up of 12 amino acids. The V and J ends lost 7 bases and 2 bases respectively, with 11 bases between them. Per germline, CDR1 SQVTM and CDR2 ANQGSEA. The CDR3 is CSGGGANYGYTF. CDR3 DNA sequence: TGCAGCGGTGGGGGGGCAAACTATGGCTACACCTTC.

This chain joins TRBV18 and TRBJ1-3, with unresolved D. The V and J ends lost 8 bases and 0 bases respectively, with 17 bases between them. CDR1 and CDR2 from the germline V gene are KGHSH and LQKENI. This CDR3 spans 16 amino acids. Here the CDR3 reads CASSGTGLSSGNTIYF. CDR3 in DNA: TGTGCCAGCAGTGGAACGGGGTTGAGCTCTGGAAACACCATATATTTT.

Concerning this clone itself: At one of its ends the junction is not consistent with the germline gene, which may arise from a read error. The rearrangement links TRBV7-9 to TRBJ1-1, with D unresolved. The CDR3 spans 11 residues. Germline V gives CDR1 SEHNR, CDR2 FQNEAQ (reference sequence). Here the CDR3 DNA reads TGTTCCAGCAGCTTTCGTTTTGAAGCTTTCTTT. As protein: CSSSFRFEAFF.

The gene calls are TRBV6-5 and TRBJ2-7; D not certain. Germline V CDR1 and CDR2: MNHEY, SVGAGI. The V end lost 8 bases, the J end lost 2 bases, and 13 bases lay between the germline ends. This CDR3 comprises 13 residues. Here the CDR3 reads CASGQVPTYEQYF. Here the CDR3 DNA reads TGTGCCAGCGGCCAGGTGCCAACCTACGAGCAGTACTTC.

V and J are TRBV6-6 and TRBJ2-5; 8 nucleotides agree with TRBD1. The V gene's germline CDR1 is MNHNY and CDR2 SVGAGI (reference sequence). V was pared by 5 bases and J by 2 bases, with 10 bases of the junction left unmatched. The CDR3 covers 16 residues. The CDR3 coding sequence is TGTGCCAGCAGTGACTTGAAAGGACAGGGACAAGAGACCCAGTACTTC. Protein sequence: CASSDLKGQGQETQYF.

The sample holds one count of this clone. V gene TRBV15 combines with J gene TRBJ1-3; 7 bases fit TRBD1. The CDR3 spans 17 residues. J was trimmed by 0 bases and V by 1 base; bases with no gene match: 6. Germline CDR1 is LNHNV and CDR2 is YYDKDF (reference sequence). CDR3 sequence (DNA): TGTGCCACCAGCAGAGCACCCGGGACAGCCTCTGGAAACACCATATATTTT. Residues: CATSRAPGTASGNTIYF.

This clone was seen only a few times. The gene calls are TRBV5-6 and TRBJ2-7; D gene unclear. The CDR3 totals 15 residues. The germline V gene has CDR1 SGHDT and CDR2 YYEEEE. V was pared by 0 bases and J by 2 bases, with 12 bases between. The DNA for the CDR3 is TGTGCCAGCAGCTTGGCCGGTGAGGTAACCTACGAGCAGTACTTC. Its translation is CASSLAGEVTYEQYF.

V and J are TRBV7-9 and TRBJ2-2; 9 bases are a match to TRBD2. V was pared by 7 bases and J by 4 bases, with 7 bases of the junction left unmatched. Germline CDR1 is SEHNR and CDR2 is FQNEAQ (reference sequence). The CDR3 has 15 residues. CDR3 DNA sequence: TGTGCCAGCACCTGGACTAGCGAGAGCACCGGGGAGCTGTTTTTT. Encoded protein: CASTWTSESTGELFF.

CDR3 sequence: CASSQEYTDTQYF. The CDR3 DNA reads as TGTGCCAGCAGCCAAGAATACACAGATACGCAGTATTTT. V gene TRBV4-2 combines with J gene TRBJ2-3; no clear D gene. Germline assignment: CDR1 LGHNA and CDR2 YNFKEQ. Trimming removed 0 bases at V and 2 bases at J, with 3 bases between. The CDR3 runs to 13 residues.

The rearrangement links TRBV10-3 to TRBJ1-4, with a possible D match to TRBD1 (5 bases). Looked up from germline, CDR1 is ENHRY and CDR2 is SYGVKD. CDR3 size: 13 residues. The V and J ends lost 4 bases and 6 bases respectively, with 9 bases between them. In DNA, the CDR3 is TGTGCCATCAGTGCCAGGGTCGATGAAAAACTGTTTTTT. It is translated as CAISARVDEKLFF.

This chain joins TRBV10-3 and TRBJ1-3; no definite D call. This CDR3 region has 15 residues. Trimming pared 4 bases from V and 2 bases from J, leaving 12 bases between. The V gene's germline CDR1 is ENHRY and CDR2 SYGVKD. The DNA of the CDR3 is TGTGCCATCAGTGCGCAGGAGGGTGCTGGAAACACCATATATTTT. Its protein is CAISAQEGAGNTIYF.